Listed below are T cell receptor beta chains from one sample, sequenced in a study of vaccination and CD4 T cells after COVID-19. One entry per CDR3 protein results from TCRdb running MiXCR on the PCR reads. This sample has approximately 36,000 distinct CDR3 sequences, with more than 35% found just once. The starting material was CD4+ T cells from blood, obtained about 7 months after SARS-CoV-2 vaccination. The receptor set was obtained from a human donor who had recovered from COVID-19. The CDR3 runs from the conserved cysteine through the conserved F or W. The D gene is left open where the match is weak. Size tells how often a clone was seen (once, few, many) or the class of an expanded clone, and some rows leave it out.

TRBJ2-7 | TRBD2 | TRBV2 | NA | TGTGCCAGCAGTGAAGGGACTAGAGGACCCTACGAGCAGTACTTC | CASSEGTRGPYEQYF
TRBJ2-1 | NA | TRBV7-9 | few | TGTGCCAGCAGGACAGGCAACAATGAGCAGTTCTTC | CASRTGNNEQFF
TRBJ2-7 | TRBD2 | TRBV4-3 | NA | TGCGCCAGCAGCCAAAGGACGGGGGGGGACGAGCAGTACTTC | CASSQRTGGDEQYF
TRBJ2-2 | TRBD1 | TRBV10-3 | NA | TGTGCCATCAGTGAAGACAGGGTACCCGGGGAGCTGTTTTTT | CAISEDRVPGELFF
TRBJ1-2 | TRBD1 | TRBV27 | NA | TGTGCCAGCAGTTTAGGTTCCGGGACAGGCTTCTATGGCTACACCTTC | CASSLGSGTGFYGYTF
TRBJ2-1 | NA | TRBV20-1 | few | TGCAGTGCTAGACGAGGGGGGGAGCAGTTCTTC | CSARRGGEQFF
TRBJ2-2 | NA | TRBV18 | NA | TGTGCCAGCTCACCACCGGCCAGCCCGGCCGGGGAGCTGTTTTTT | CASSPPASPAGELFF
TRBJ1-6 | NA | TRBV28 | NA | TGTGCCAGCAGTTCCATCCAGGGCGAGAGTTCACCCCTCCACTTT | CASSSIQGESSPLHF
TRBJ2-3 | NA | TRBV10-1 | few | TGCGCCAGCAGTGAGTCGAGGGGTTCCACAGATACGCAGTATTTT | CASSESRGSTDTQYF
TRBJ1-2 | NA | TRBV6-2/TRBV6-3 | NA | TGTGCCACCCTAGGACGGGGCTTTATTGGCTATGGCTACACCTTC | CATLGRGFIGYGYTF
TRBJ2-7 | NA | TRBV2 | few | TGTGCCAGCAAACGGTTCTCCTACGAGCAGTACTTC | CASKRFSYEQYF
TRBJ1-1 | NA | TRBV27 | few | TGTGCCAGCAGGGAACAGGCGCCAAACACTGAAGCTTTCTTT | CASREQAPNTEAFF
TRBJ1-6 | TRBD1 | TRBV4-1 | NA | TGCGCCAGCAGCTCACGACAGGGTGGCTCACCCCTCCACTTT | CASSSRQGGSPLHF
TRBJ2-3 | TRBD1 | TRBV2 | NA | TGTGCCAGCACTGTGACAGGGTCTCCAGATACGCAGTATTTT | CASTVTGSPDTQYF
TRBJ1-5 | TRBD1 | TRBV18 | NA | TGTGCCAGCTCACACTCCGGGACAGGCAATCAGCCCCAGCATTTT | CASSHSGTGNQPQHF
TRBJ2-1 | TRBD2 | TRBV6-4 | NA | TGTGCCAGCAGTTCGGGGTCTAGCGGGGACAATGAGCAGTTCTTC | CASSSGSSGDNEQFF
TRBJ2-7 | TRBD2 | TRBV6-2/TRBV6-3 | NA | TGTGCCAGCAGTTCATTTGCCCTAGCGGAGGGAACCTACGAGCAGTACTTC | CASSSFALAEGTYEQYF
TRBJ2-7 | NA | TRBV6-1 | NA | TGTGCCAGCAGTCCAGCCCTTAATTACGAGCAGTACTTC | CASSPALNYEQYF
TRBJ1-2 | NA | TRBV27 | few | TGTGCCAGCAGTTTTTTGGGCAGGGAGCATGGCTACACCTTC | CASSFLGREHGYTF
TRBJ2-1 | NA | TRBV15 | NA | TGTGCCACCAGCAGGGCAACCGATGAGCAGTTCTTC | CATSRATDEQFF
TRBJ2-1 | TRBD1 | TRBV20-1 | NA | TGCAGTGCTAACCTACAGGGGGTCGAATATGAGCAGTTCTTC | CSANLQGVEYEQFF
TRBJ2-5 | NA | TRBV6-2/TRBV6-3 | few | TGTGCCAGCAGTTACATAGGGAGGAGGACCCAGTACTTC | CASSYIGRRTQYF
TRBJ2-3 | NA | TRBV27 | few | TGTGCCAGCAGTCCCCTCAACAGGGTAGATACGCAGTATTTT | CASSPLNRVDTQYF
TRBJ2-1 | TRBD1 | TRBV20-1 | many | TGCAGTGCTTCAACATGGACAGGGGCCTACAATGAGCAGTTCTTC | CSASTWTGAYNEQFF
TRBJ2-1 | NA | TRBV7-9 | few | TGTGCCAGTTCCCTCAAAGGGAGCTCCTACAATGAGCAGTTCTTC | CASSLKGSSYNEQFF
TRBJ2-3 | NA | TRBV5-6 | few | TGTGCCAGCAGCTTGGAACAGTGGGGAGATACGCAGTATTTT | CASSLEQWGDTQYF
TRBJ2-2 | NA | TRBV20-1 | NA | TGCAGTGCTAGTAGCTCTGGGGCAGGGAGACGGGGCGGGGAGCTGTTTTTT | CSASSSGAGRRGGELFF
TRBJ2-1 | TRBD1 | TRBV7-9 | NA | TGTGCCAGCAGCGACGGGGACAGGGGTTACAATGAGCAGTTCTTC | CASSDGDRGYNEQFF
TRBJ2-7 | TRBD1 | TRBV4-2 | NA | TGTGCCAGCAGCCGAGTCCTCGCCGGGACAGGGTTCGAGGTGTACTTC | CASSRVLAGTGFEVYF
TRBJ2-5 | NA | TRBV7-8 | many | TGTGCCAGCAGCCTAACGGAGACCCAGTACTTC | CASSLTETQYF
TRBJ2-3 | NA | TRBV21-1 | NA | TGTGCCAGCAGCACCCGGGGAGCAGATACGCAGTATTTT | CASSTRGADTQYF
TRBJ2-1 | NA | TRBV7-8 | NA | TGTGCCAGCAGCTTTCTCGGCAGGCCCAATGAGCAGTTCTTC | CASSFLGRPNEQFF
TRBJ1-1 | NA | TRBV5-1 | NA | TGCGCCAGCAGCTTCCAGGAGAGGACCACTGAAGCTTTCTTT | CASSFQERTTEAFF
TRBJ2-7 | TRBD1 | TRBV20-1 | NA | TGCAGTGCTAGAGGTGGAACCGCCCCAGGGGGCTCCTACGAGCAGTACTTC | CSARGGTAPGGSYEQYF
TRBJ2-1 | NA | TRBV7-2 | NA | TGTGCCAGCCAGCAGTACAATGAGCAGTTCTTC | CASQQYNEQFF
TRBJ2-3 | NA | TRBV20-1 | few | TGCAGTGCTGGCGTCACGGGAGTTACAGATACGCAGTATTTT | CSAGVTGVTDTQYF
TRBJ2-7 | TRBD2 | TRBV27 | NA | TGTGCCAGCAGTTCGAGACGGGGACTAGCGGGACGCGACGAGCAGTACTTC | CASSSRRGLAGRDEQYF
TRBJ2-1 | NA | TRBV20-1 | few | TGCAGTGCGTCTAACGAAGGCGGGCCGGCATACAATGAGCAGTTCTTC | CSASNEGGPAYNEQFF
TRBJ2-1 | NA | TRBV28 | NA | TGTGCCAGCAGTCAACCCGAAACCTACAATGAGCAGTTCTTC | CASSQPETYNEQFF
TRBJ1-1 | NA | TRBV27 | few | TGTGCCAGCAGTTTGAGGACACTCCCCGCTCTGAACACTGAAGCTTTCTTT | CASSLRTLPALNTEAFF
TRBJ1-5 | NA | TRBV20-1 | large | TGCAGTGGTTTGACAGGAGTCAGCAATCAGCCCCAGCATTTT | CSGLTGVSNQPQHF
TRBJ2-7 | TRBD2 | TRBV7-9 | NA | TGTGCCAGCACGTTACCCGGGGGGGGCCTCGAGCAGTACTTC | CASTLPGGGLEQYF
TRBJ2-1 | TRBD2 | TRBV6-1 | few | TGTGCCAGCAGTGCGGGACTAGCGGGGCGCAATGAGCAGTTCTTC | CASSAGLAGRNEQFF
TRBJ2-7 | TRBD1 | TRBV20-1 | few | TGCAGTGCTAATTATGGACAGGGCTCGGTCTACGAGCAGTACTTC | CSANYGQGSVYEQYF
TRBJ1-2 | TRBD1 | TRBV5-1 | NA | TGCGCCAGCAGTCCTGACAGGGGACAAGGCTACACCTTC | CASSPDRGQGYTF
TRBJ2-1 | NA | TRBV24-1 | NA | TGTGCCACCAGTGATTTGGTGGGTCAGCGGAATGAGCAGTTCTTC | CATSDLVGQRNEQFF